A single sample gave rise to the 21 T cell receptor beta chains below, sequenced in a study of response to subunit inactivated influenza vaccine. Via MiXCR, TCRdb re-called the RT-PCR reads, giving one row per CDR3 protein. Of fewer than 650,000 distinct CDR3 sequences detected, 10% to 15% appear once; the ten largest clones hold about an eighth. The specimen comprised PBMCs from blood, sampled more than 35 days after vaccination. The receptors come from a man aged 50 to 60 who received an inactivated influenza vaccine.

This clonotype appeared a few times. The chain combines TRBV20-1 with TRBJ2-5; D perhaps matches TRBD1 (6 bases). In germline, CDR1 is DFQATT, CDR2 SNEGSKA (reference sequence). The CDR3 length is 15 residues. The V gene lost 0 bases and the J gene lost 3 bases, with 14 bases spanning the gap. CDR3 protein: CSARDYRAGEETQYF. The CDR3 region has the DNA TGCAGTGCTAGAGATTACAGGGCAGGGGAAGAGACCCAGTACTTC.

Only a few counts were recorded for this clonotype. The chain joins TRBV6-1 to TRBJ2-2; D may be TRBD2 (6 bases). Germline CDR1 MNHNS, CDR2 SASEGT. Trimming cost V 6 bases and J 2 bases, with 16 bases left between them. The CDR3 has 16 residues. CDR3 in amino acids: CASRPGLGGNTGELFF. DNA for the CDR3: TGTGCCAGCAGACCAGGCTTGGGGGGAAACACCGGGGAGCTGTTTTTT.

The sample holds a few counts of this clonotype. The rearrangement links TRBV20-1 to TRBJ1-6; D is unclear. The germline CDR1 and CDR2 sequences are DFQATT and SNEGSKA (reference sequence). CDR3 size: 13 residues. The V end lost 5 bases, the J end lost 8 bases, and 13 bases lay between the germline ends. The CDR3 nucleotides read TGCAGTGCTTCCCATCCGCCGGATTCACCCCTCCACTTT. Translation: CSASHPPDSPLHF.

About this clonotype: This sequence may be a read error, since a much larger clone differs from it by one base. The rearrangement joins TRBV29-1 to TRBJ2-7, with D perhaps matching TRBD1 (5 bases). This CDR3 comprises 16 residues. Germline CDR1 SQVTM, CDR2 ANQGSEA. CDR3 in amino acids: CCVGIGARKPSDEQYF. The CDR3 region has the DNA TGCTGCGTTGGAATTGGGGCGAGGAAGCCTAGTGACGAGCAGTACTTC.

This clonotype was seen only a few times. V usage is TRBV5-1 and J usage is TRBJ2-5; D unclear. With 1 base removed from V and 5 bases from J, the gap between germline ends came to 9 bases. The CDR3 length is 13 residues. Germline V gives CDR1 SGHRS, CDR2 YFSETQ. CDR3: CASSLWRSETQYF. The CDR3 nucleotides read TGCGCCAGCAGCTTGTGGAGATCGGAGACCCAGTACTTC. The full variable domain, completed using reference TRBV5-1 and TRBJ2-5, is KAGVTQTPRYLIKTRGQQVTLSCSPISGHRSVSWYQQTPGQGLQFLFEYFSETQRNKGNFPGRFSGRQFSNSRSEMNVSTLELGDSALYLCASSLWRSETQYFGPGTRLLVL.

This clonotype was seen more than once but under ten times. The gene calls are TRBV12-3 or TRBV12-4 and TRBJ2-1, with TRBD1 matching over 9 bases. This CDR3 spans 13 amino acids. V lost 8 bases, J lost 5 bases, and 4 bases stayed unmatched. Here the CDR3 reads CASSDRGNNEQFF. For the CDR3, the DNA is TGTGCCAGCTCCGACAGGGGGAACAATGAGCAGTTCTTC.

The chain couples TRBV20-1 to TRBJ1-2; D may be TRBD1 (6 bases). V was cut by 0 bases and J by 4 bases, with 15 bases left in between. The germline V gene encodes CDR1 DFQATT and CDR2 SNEGSKA (reference sequence). This CDR3 has 15 residues. In DNA form, the CDR3 reads TGCAGTGCTAGAGAACCCGGGGGCACAGGCTATGGCTACACCTTC. Protein sequence: CSAREPGGTGYGYTF.

This chain joins TRBV7-8 and TRBJ2-7; 7 bases fit TRBD2. The germline gives CDR1 SGHVS, CDR2 FQNEAQ. The V and J ends lost 5 bases and 0 bases, in that order; junction bases with no gene match: 10. The CDR3 totals 16 residues. Here the CDR3 reads CASSGRGDLLSYEQYF. DNA for the CDR3: TGTGCCAGCAGCGGTCGGGGGGACCTTCTCTCCTACGAGCAGTACTTC.

The rearrangement joins TRBV7-2 to TRBJ2-7; D remains unclear. CDR1 and CDR2 from the germline V gene are SGHTA and FQGNSA. Trimming cost V 3 bases and J 1 base, with 7 bases left between them. This CDR3 spans 13 amino acids. This CDR3 reads CASSFTESYEQYF. CDR3 nucleotide sequence: TGTGCCAGCAGCTTTACAGAGTCCTACGAGCAGTACTTC.

The chain uses TRBV28 and TRBJ2-4, with 10 bases aligning to TRBD1. The junction had 5 bases not matched to a gene; V was cut back by 5 bases and J by 4 bases. CDR3 length equals 15 residues. Germline V gives CDR1 MDHEN, CDR2 SYDVKM. The CDR3 nucleotides read TGTGCCAGCAGTCCACAGGGACAGGGGAAAAACATTCAGTACTTC. This codes for CASSPQGQGKNIQYF.

This clonotype was counted at least ten times. This chain uses TRBV12-3 or TRBV12-4 with TRBJ2-1; D ambiguous. Trimming removed 1 base at V and 4 bases at J, with 5 bases between. The CDR3 spans 13 residues. CDR3 in amino acids: CASSLVQYNEQFF. The DNA for the CDR3 is TGTGCCAGCAGTTTAGTCCAATACAATGAGCAGTTCTTC.

This clonotype was counted a single time. V is TRBV18 and J is TRBJ2-7; 9 bases match TRBD1. The germline CDR1 and CDR2 sequences are KGHSH and LQKENI. The CDR3 spans 16 residues. V was pared by 5 bases and J by 5 bases, with 13 bases of the junction left unmatched. The DNA for the CDR3 is TGTGCCAGCTCAACTACACAGGGGGCGATGGCTGACGAGCAGTACTTC. This gives the protein CASSTTQGAMADEQYF.

The rearrangement links TRBV18 to TRBJ1-5; 7 bases line up with TRBD1. Per germline, CDR1 KGHSH and CDR2 LQKENI. The V and J ends lost 2 bases and 3 bases, in that order; junction bases with no gene match: 7. CDR3 size: 16 residues. This CDR3 reads CASSPNRGGNNQPQHF. The CDR3 DNA sequence: TGTGCCAGCTCACCAAACAGGGGAGGGAACAATCAGCCCCAGCATTTT.

This clonotype was seen once. V gene TRBV20-1 combines with J gene TRBJ2-1; a possible D gene is TRBD2 (5 bases). Germline CDR1 is DFQATT and CDR2 is SNEGSKA (reference sequence). The CDR3 totals 14 residues. Trimming left V 3 bases short and J 3 bases short, with 12 bases between. The CDR3 DNA sequence: TGCAGTGCTAGTTTCCCCGGGAACTACAATGAGCAGTTCTTC. It yields the protein CSASFPGNYNEQFF.

This clonotype appeared a few times. This rearrangement joins TRBV12-3 or TRBV12-4 to TRBJ2-7, with 8 nucleotides matching TRBD1. V lost 4 bases to trimming and J lost 6 bases; unmatched junction nucleotides: 11. The CDR3 runs to 15 residues. The CDR3 sequence: CASSSSGTGLTEQYF. The CDR3 DNA reads as TGTGCCAGCAGTTCATCCGGGACAGGCCTGACCGAGCAGTACTTC.

As to this clonotype: A clone one base away is much larger, so this may be a read error. This chain connects TRBV4-1 to TRBJ2-7; D is undetermined. Deletions cut 4 bases from V and 5 bases from J, with 18 bases between. Germline V gene sequence: CDR1 MGHRA, CDR2 YSYEKL. The CDR3 runs to 15 residues. CDR3 sequence reads: CASSRIQRPNDEQYF. The DNA of the CDR3 is TGCGCCAGCAGCCGTATCCAGAGACCAAACGACGAGCAGTACTTC.

The rearrangement links TRBV4-2 to TRBJ2-7, with unresolved D. This CDR3 comprises 13 residues. V dropped 0 bases and J dropped 3 bases, with 6 bases sitting between them. The germline V gene has CDR1 LGHNA and CDR2 YNFKEQ. CDR3 amino acids: CASSQEGNYEQYF. The CDR3 DNA is TGTGCCAGCAGCCAAGAAGGAAACTACGAGCAGTACTTC.

This clonotype was seen a handful of times. The CDR3 reads CAISESPGAANEKLFF. For the CDR3, the DNA is TGTGCCATCAGTGAGTCCCCAGGGGCTGCTAATGAAAAACTGTTTTTT. The chain combines TRBV10-3 with TRBJ1-4; TRBD1 is a possible D gene (6 bases). This CDR3 is 16 amino acids long. The V gene lost 0 bases and the J gene lost 3 bases, with 11 bases spanning the gap. Per the germline V gene, CDR1 is ENHRY and CDR2 is SYGVKD.

The V gene is TRBV11-3, the J gene TRBJ2-1; 8 positions agree with TRBD2. Per the germline V gene, CDR1 is SGHNT and CDR2 is YENEEA. J lost 6 bases, V lost 5 bases, and 12 bases had no gene match. There are 16 residues in the CDR3. This CDR3 reads CASSRRQAGAPNEQFF. CDR3 coding DNA: TGTGCCAGCAGCCGACGTCAAGCGGGGGCCCCCAATGAGCAGTTCTTC.

The chain has TRBV2 and TRBJ2-2, with 14 bases fitting TRBD2. CDR3 length equals 17 residues. CDR1 SNHLY and CDR2 FYNNEI come from the germline V gene. The J segment lost 5 bases and the V segment lost 5 bases, leaving 7 bases of the junction unmatched. Here the CDR3 reads CASSSGLAGGWTGELFF. The CDR3 region has the DNA TGTGCCAGCAGTAGCGGACTAGCGGGAGGATGGACCGGGGAGCTGTTTTTT.

This clonotype was counted ten times or more. V usage is TRBV3-1 and J usage is TRBJ1-5, with D possibly TRBD1 on 5 matching bases. Germline V lookup: CDR1 LGHDT, CDR2 YNNKEL (reference sequence). V was trimmed by 1 base and J by 7 bases, leaving 11 bases between them. The CDR3 spans 14 residues. This chain's CDR3 is CASSQAGPGQPQHF. The CDR3 coding sequence is TGTGCCAGCAGCCAAGCGGGGCCAGGGCAGCCCCAGCATTTT.